The next 20 T cell receptor beta chains were all read from a single sample in a study of regulatory T cells in long-lasting Graves disease. To make TCR beta libraries, researchers used iRepertoire HTBI primers and Arm-PCR of CDR3 regions. TCRdb passed the multiplex PCR reads through MiXCR, listing each CDR3 protein once. The data show approximately 400,000 distinct CDR3 sequences, approximately 16% seen once. The time point: newly diagnosed GD, antithyroid drugs for less than 3 months. The authors made the TCR library using RNA they extracted from PBMCs. A further study also used this sample, focusing on T cells in Graves' hyperthyroidism and ophthalmopathy.

This specimen was peripheral blood mononuclear cells (PBMCs), taken at new diagnosis, from a patient treated with antithyroid drugs. These receptors were obtained from a woman aged 40 to 50 with Graves disease.

This chain uses TRBV7-9 with TRBJ2-1; 8 positions agree with TRBD2. J gave up 8 bases and V 2 bases, and 8 bases lay outside the gene matches. The CDR3 is 15 residues long. Germline loops: CDR1 SEHNR, CDR2 FQNEAQ (reference sequence). The CDR3 sequence: CASSLPGGPLDEQFF. As DNA, the CDR3 is TGTGCCAGCAGCTTACCGGGAGGGCCCCTCGATGAGCAGTTCTTC.

This clonotype was recorded many times. The chain uses TRBV9 and TRBJ2-2; D gene uncertain. Deletions cut 4 bases from V and 1 base from J, with 17 bases between. The CDR3 is 17 residues long. Germline loops: CDR1 SGDLS, CDR2 YYNGEE. CDR3 nucleotide sequence: TGTGCCAGCAGCCCAACTTCCCCCTGGGGGAACACCGGGGAGCTGTTTTTT. Protein product: CASSPTSPWGNTGELFF.

The chain recombines TRBV5-1 with TRBJ2-5, with TRBD2 matching 8 bases. The CDR3 length is 14 residues. Per germline, CDR1 SGHRS and CDR2 YFSETQ. V lost 5 bases, J lost 1 base, and 4 bases stayed unmatched. CDR3 residues: CASSRGTSQETQYF. The CDR3 coding sequence is TGCGCCAGCAGTCGAGGGACTAGCCAAGAGACCCAGTACTTC.

The chain recombines TRBV7-2 with TRBJ2-5; 14 bases fit TRBD2. Germline lookup yields CDR1 SGHTA and CDR2 FQGNSA. The CDR3 extends over 15 amino acids. V lost 6 bases, J lost 6 bases, and 6 bases stayed unmatched. Here the CDR3 reads CASSLGLAGGKTQYF. The CDR3 DNA follows: TGTGCCAGCAGTCTTGGACTAGCGGGAGGCAAGACCCAGTACTTC.

This clonotype was seen at least ten times. The chain recombines TRBV9 with TRBJ2-1; D possibly corresponds to TRBD2 (6 bases). CDR3 length: 16 amino acids. Trimming left V 0 bases short and J 0 bases short, with 10 bases between. Germline CDR1 and CDR2: SGDLS and YYNGEE. The CDR3: CASSVVTSNSYNEQFF. Here the CDR3 DNA reads TGTGCCAGCAGCGTAGTCACTAGCAACTCCTACAATGAGCAGTTCTTC.

This clonotype was seen only a few times. The chain is built from TRBV20-1 and TRBJ2-3; 9 bases match TRBD2. V shed 6 bases and J 2 bases; nucleotides not matched to a gene: 6. In germline, CDR1 is DFQATT, CDR2 SNEGSKA (reference sequence). The CDR3 runs to 14 residues. In DNA form, the CDR3 reads TGCAGTGCGCCACTAGCGGGTGTCACAGATACGCAGTATTTT. Translated, it gives CSAPLAGVTDTQYF.

In this sample, this clonotype turned up many times. The rearrangement links TRBV7-3 to TRBJ2-1; perhaps TRBD2 as D (6 bases). There are 15 residues in the CDR3. The germline gives CDR1 SGHTA, CDR2 FQGTGA. V lost 5 bases to trimming and J lost 4 bases, with 15 bases between them. CDR3 sequence reads: CASSHGSPPYNEQFF. CDR3 sequence (DNA): TGTGCCAGCAGCCACGGGAGTCCCCCATACAATGAGCAGTTCTTC. The variable domain in full, completed from reference TRBV7-3 and TRBJ2-1, reads GAGVSQTPSNKVTEKGKYVELRCDPISGHTALYWYRQSLGQGPEFLIYFQGTGAADDSGLPNDRFFAVRPEGSVSTLKIQRTERGDSAVYLCASSHGSPPYNEQFFGPGTRLTVL.

This clonotype was picked up a small number of times. The chain recombines TRBV5-1 with TRBJ2-1; 7 bases align to TRBD1. The junction had 4 bases not matched to a gene; V was cut back by 2 bases and J by 2 bases. Germline V gene sequence: CDR1 SGHRS, CDR2 YFSETQ. The CDR3 has 15 residues. The CDR3 here is CASSLTGTAYNEQFF. The DNA of the CDR3 is TGCGCCAGCAGCTTAACCGGGACAGCCTACAATGAGCAGTTCTTC.

This clonotype has a count of ten or more. CDR3 in DNA: TGTGCCAGCTCACCTGGACAGGGAGGCTGGTATTTT. Encoded protein: CASSPGQGGWYF. V usage is TRBV18 and J usage is TRBJ1-3; 8 positions agree with TRBD1. Per the germline V gene, CDR1 is KGHSH and CDR2 is LQKENI. V lost 3 bases and J lost 16; bases outside the gene matches: 8. There are 12 residues in the CDR3.

As concerns this clonotype: A single base is all that separates this from a far larger clone, so a read error is likely. Lacking the conserved final phenylalanine or tryptophan, this CDR3 likely reflects a read error. The V call is TRBV19, the J call TRBJ2-1; TRBD2 is a possible D gene (5 bases). The DNA end lines up better with TRBJ2-5; the J call may be wrong. This CDR3 spans 14 amino acids. Germline CDR1 is LNHDA and CDR2 is SQIVND (reference sequence). The CDR3 coding sequence is TGTGCCAGTAGTATCGGGAACGCAGCTGAGACCCAGTACCTC. Translated: CASSIGNAAETQYL.

This clonotype was picked up many times. V is TRBV6-2 or TRBV6-3 and J is TRBJ2-2; D not resolved. The CDR3 spans 14 residues. V was clipped by 2 bases and J by 4 bases, with 8 bases between them. Germline lookup yields CDR1 MNHEY and CDR2 SVGEGT. The chain's CDR3 is CASSYAGFTGELFF. DNA of the CDR3: TGTGCCAGCAGTTACGCCGGATTCACCGGGGAGCTGTTTTTT.

This clonotype occurred many times. J is TRBJ1-5 and V is TRBV19, with D unresolved. The CDR3 is made up of 13 amino acids. The V end was cut by 5 bases, the J end by 0 bases, with 5 bases between. Germline CDR1 and CDR2: LNHDA and SQIVND (reference sequence). The CDR3 DNA is TGTGCCAGTAGTCAGGTTAGCAATCAGCCCCAGCATTTT. This gives the protein CASSQVSNQPQHF. Supplemented by reference TRBV19 and TRBJ1-5, the full variable domain reads DGGITQSPKYLFRKEGQNVTLSCEQNLNHDAMYWYRQDPGQGLRLIYYSQIVNDFQKGDIAEGYSVSREKKESFPLTVTSAQKNPTAFYLCASSQVSNQPQHFGDGTRLSIL.

This clonotype was picked up many times. The chain employs TRBV12-3 or TRBV12-4 and TRBJ2-2; a weak D match, TRBD2 (7 bases). The V gene lost 4 bases and the J gene lost 3 bases, with 12 bases spanning the gap. The CDR3 consists of 15 residues. This chain's CDR3 is CASSWAGADTGELFF. CDR3 DNA: TGTGCCAGCAGTTGGGCGGGGGCGGACACCGGGGAGCTGTTTTTT.

This clonotype showed up many times. This chain connects TRBV12-3 or TRBV12-4 to TRBJ2-3; D remains ambiguous. CDR3 length: 16 residues. The V end was cut by 5 bases, the J end by 0 bases, with 15 bases between. The CDR3 sequence: CASSPPREISTDTQYF. DNA for the CDR3: TGTGCCAGCAGTCCACCGAGAGAGATCAGCACAGATACGCAGTATTTT.

There are a few counts of this clonotype. The chain couples TRBV28 to TRBJ1-5; D uncertain. Germline CDR1 MDHEN, CDR2 SYDVKM. Deletions cut 5 bases from V and 0 bases from J, with 11 bases between. The CDR3 has 15 residues. In DNA, the CDR3 is TGTGCCAGCAGTCCGGTGGGGATTAGCAATCAGCCCCAGCATTTT. Its protein is CASSPVGISNQPQHF.

Notes on this clonotype: With a much larger clone just one base away, this may be a read error. This likely comes from a read error, as the CDR3 has no conserved phenylalanine or tryptophan at its end. The chain uses TRBV2 and TRBJ2-7; TRBD1 aligns across 9 bases. The V gene end was trimmed by 6 bases and the J gene end by 1 base; junction bases not matched to a gene: 10. CDR1 SNHLY and CDR2 FYNNEI come from the germline V gene. The CDR3 spans 16 residues. CDR3 protein: CASRNPGTGSSYEQYS. The CDR3 nucleotides read TGTGCCAGCAGGAACCCCGGGACAGGGAGTTCCTACGAGCAGTACTCC.

On this clonotype: Compared with germline, one end of the junction differs, possibly owing to a read error. J is TRBJ1-1 and V is TRBV29-1; 7 nucleotides line up with TRBD1. CDR1 is SQVTM and CDR2 is ANQGSEA in the germline V gene. The CDR3 is 11 amino acids. Here the CDR3 reads CSVEDPQGGDF. For the CDR3, the DNA is TGCAGCGTTGAAGATCCCCAGGGGGGGGACTTT.

V gene TRBV29-1 combines with J gene TRBJ2-3; no clear D gene. CDR3 length: 11 residues. The V end was cut by 5 bases, the J end by 6 bases, with 9 bases between. The germline V gene has CDR1 SQVTM and CDR2 ANQGSEA. This chain's CDR3 is CSVTTGDTQYF. In DNA form, the CDR3 reads TGCAGCGTTACCACTGGTGATACGCAGTATTTT.

This clonotype was counted many times. The rearrangement uses TRBV3-1 and TRBJ2-2; no clear D. This CDR3 has 15 amino acids. Germline CDR1 and CDR2: LGHDT and YNNKEL (reference sequence). Trimming took off 2 bases at V and 3 bases at J, with 10 bases between the two ends. This CDR3 reads CASSQTRTYTGELFF. In nucleotides, the CDR3 is TGTGCCAGCAGCCAAACCCGGACGTACACCGGGGAGCTGTTTTTT.

This clonotype was seen a handful of times. V and J are TRBV6-2 or TRBV6-3 and TRBJ2-1; 8 nucleotides agree with TRBD2. CDR1 is MNHEY, CDR2 SVGEGT, per germline. The junction had 11 bases not matched to a gene; V was cut back by 9 bases and J by 1 base. The CDR3 is 16 residues long. This chain's CDR3 is CARAPWREDSYNEQFF. The CDR3 DNA is TGTGCCAGGGCCCCTTGGCGGGAGGATTCCTACAATGAGCAGTTCTTC.